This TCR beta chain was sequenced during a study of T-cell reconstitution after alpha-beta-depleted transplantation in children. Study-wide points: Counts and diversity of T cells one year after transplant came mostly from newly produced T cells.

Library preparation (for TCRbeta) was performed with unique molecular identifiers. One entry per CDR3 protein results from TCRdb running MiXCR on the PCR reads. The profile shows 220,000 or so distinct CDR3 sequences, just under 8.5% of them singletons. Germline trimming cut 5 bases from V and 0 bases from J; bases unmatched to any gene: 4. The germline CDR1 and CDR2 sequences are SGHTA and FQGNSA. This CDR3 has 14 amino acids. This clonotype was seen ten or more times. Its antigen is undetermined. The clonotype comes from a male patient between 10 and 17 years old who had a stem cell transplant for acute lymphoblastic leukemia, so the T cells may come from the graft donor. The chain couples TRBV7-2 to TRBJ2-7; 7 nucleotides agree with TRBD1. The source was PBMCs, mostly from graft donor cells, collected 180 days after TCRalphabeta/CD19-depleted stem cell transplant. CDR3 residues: CASSRTGDSYEQYF. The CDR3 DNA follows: TGTGCCAGCAGCCGGACAGGCGACTCCTACGAGCAGTACTTC.